These 15 T cell receptor beta chains were sequenced from one sample in a study of T cell repertoires in cytomegalovirus infection. Their cognate antigens are unknown. Each CDR3 protein is one row after TCRdb ran MiXCR on the reads. The sample records around 500,000 distinct CDR3 sequences, approximately 46% being singletons. The sequenced sample was cultured PBMCs, obtained from culture after CMV antigen stimulation. These receptors were taken from a human donor in good health (CMV status not recorded). Some clones in this sample may be carry-over from other donors' samples.

This sequence joins TRBV5-6 and TRBJ2-2; 8 positions match TRBD2. The germline CDR1 and CDR2 sequences are SGHDT and YYEEEE. This CDR3 contains 16 residues. The ends lost 3 bases at V and 1 base at J; junction bases unmatched: 5. The CDR3 spells CASSSGLGWNTGELFF. DNA of the CDR3: TGTGCCAGCAGCTCGGGACTAGGATGGAACACCGGGGAGCTGTTTTTT.

The V call is TRBV7-9, the J call TRBJ1-1; tentatively, D is TRBD1 (5 bases). Germline CDR1 is SEHNR and CDR2 is FQNEAQ (reference sequence). The CDR3 runs 14 residues. V was pared by 5 bases and J by 0 bases, with 10 bases between. In nucleotides, the CDR3 is TGTGCCAGCAGCCCAGACAGTATGAACACTGAAGCTTTCTTT. Its translation is CASSPDSMNTEAFF.

This clonotype was counted a few times. This sequence joins TRBV19 and TRBJ1-2, with a weak D call TRBD1 (5 bases). The ends were cut back, 7 bases at V and 6 bases at J, with 15 bases in the middle. This CDR3 comprises 13 residues. In germline, CDR1 is LNHDA, CDR2 SQIVND (reference sequence). Here the CDR3 reads CASTGGGSNGYTF. Here the CDR3 DNA reads TGTGCCAGTACCGGTGGGGGAAGCAATGGCTACACCTTC.

V gene TRBV11-3 combines with J gene TRBJ2-7; D remains unclear. The CDR3 runs 18 residues. V was clipped by 1 base and J by 4 bases, with 23 bases between them. Germline V gives CDR1 SGHNT, CDR2 YENEEA. This CDR3 reads CASSLARRQTKFWYEQYF. The CDR3 DNA reads as TGTGCCAGCAGCTTAGCCCGTAGGCAGACGAAGTTCTGGTACGAGCAGTACTTC.

The chain's CDR3 is CASSPRAGRTDFLYGYTF. The DNA of the CDR3 is TGTGCCAGCAGCCCAAGGGCGGGGAGGACAGATTTCCTTTATGGCTACACCTTC. The chain carries TRBV11-2 and TRBJ1-2, with a possible D match to TRBD1 (6 bases). The CDR3 is 18 residues long. Trimming took 5 bases from V and 5 from J, leaving 27 bases between them. Germline-derived CDR1 and CDR2 are SGHAT and FQNNGV.

The chain carries TRBV25-1 and TRBJ2-3; D not certain. Germline-derived CDR1 and CDR2 are MGHDK and SYGVNS. The CDR3 spans 13 residues. Trimming pared 6 bases from V and 5 bases from J, leaving 12 bases between. DNA for the CDR3: TGTGCCAGCAGCTTCTCCTACGGAGATACGCAGTATTTT. Its translation: CASSFSYGDTQYF. Full variable domain (rest looked up from reference TRBV25-1 and TRBJ2-3): EADIYQTPRYLVIGTGKKITLECSQTMGHDKMYWYQQDPGMELHLIHYSYGVNSTEKGDLSSESTVSRIRTEHFPLTLESARPSHTSQYLCASSFSYGDTQYFGPGTRLTVL.

This chain joins TRBV7-2 and TRBJ1-5; D possibly corresponds to TRBD1 (5 bases). V was pared by 5 bases and J by 6 bases, with 17 bases between. From germline, CDR1 is SGHTA and CDR2 FQGNSA. The length of the CDR3 is 15 residues. In DNA, the CDR3 is TGTGCCAGCAGCCGCGGGACCCCTGGGCGTCAGCCCCAGCATTTT. Translating gives CASSRGTPGRQPQHF.

This clonotype was found a few times. The CDR3 nucleotides are TGTGCCAGCAGCCCCAGACTGAATCAGCCCCAGCATTTT. Amino acid sequence: CASSPRLNQPQHF. The chain couples TRBV7-2 to TRBJ1-5; D is uncertain. The CDR3 totals 13 residues. Per the germline V gene, CDR1 is SGHTA and CDR2 is FQGNSA. Trimming took off 5 bases at V and 4 bases at J, with 9 bases between the two ends.

Worth noting for this clonotype: The final CDR3 position lacks the conserved phenylalanine or tryptophan, pointing to a likely read error. The chain uses TRBV7-2 and TRBJ1-4; 8 bases agree with TRBD1. This CDR3 has 14 residues. Germline CDR1 reads SGHTA; CDR2 reads FQGNSA. J gave up 8 bases and V 3 bases, and 5 bases lay outside the gene matches. The DNA of the CDR3 is TGTGCCAGCAGCTTTCAGGGGGCGGGAGAAAAACTGTTTTCT. Protein: CASSFQGAGEKLFS.

The chain uses TRBV12-3 or TRBV12-4 and TRBJ1-1; D is possibly TRBD1 (5 bases). V lost 0 bases to trimming and J lost 1 base, with 6 bases between them. The CDR3 length is 14 residues. The CDR3 loop is CASSLAQGNTEAFF. The CDR3 nucleotides are TGTGCCAGCAGTTTAGCGCAGGGGAACACTGAAGCTTTCTTT.

V and J are TRBV7-2 and TRBJ2-5; weak D call: TRBD2 (6 bases). The CDR3 is made up of 17 amino acids. V was clipped by 1 base and J by 3 bases, with 18 bases between them. Germline V gene data show CDR1 as SGHTA and CDR2 as FQGNSA. The CDR3 is CASSLDVGLAPEETQYF. CDR3 nucleotide sequence: TGTGCCAGCAGCTTAGACGTGGGGCTAGCGCCAGAAGAGACCCAGTACTTC. Full variable domain (remainder filled in from reference TRBV7-2 and TRBJ2-5): GAGVSQSPSNKVTEKGKDVELRCDPISGHTALYWYRQSLGQGLEFLIYFQGNSAPDKSGLPSDRFSAERTGGSVSTLTIQRTQQEDSAVYLCASSLDVGLAPEETQYFGPGTRLLVL.

The chain employs TRBV7-2 and TRBJ2-7; D not resolved. Trimming removed 1 base from V and 1 base from J, with 5 bases in between. Germline V gene data show CDR1 as SGHTA and CDR2 as FQGNSA. The CDR3 sequence is 13 residues long. The CDR3 spells CASSLVQSYEQYF. The CDR3 nucleotides read TGTGCCAGCAGCTTAGTTCAATCCTACGAGCAGTACTTC.

The chain joins TRBV2 to TRBJ1-2; D unclear. This CDR3 comprises 17 residues. Trimming stripped 8 bases from V and 6 bases from J, with 28 bases between. Germline V gene data show CDR1 as SNHLY and CDR2 as FYNNEI. Here the CDR3 DNA reads TGTGCCAGCGCTAGGATGTCAGGAGCTGTGGGCTTTCATGGCTACACCTTC. Protein product: CASARMSGAVGFHGYTF. Based on the CDR3 plus reference TRBV2 and TRBJ1-2, the full variable domain is EPEVTQTPSHQVTQMGQEVILRCVPISNHLYFYWYRQILGQKVEFLVSFYNNEISEKSEIFDDQFSVERPDGSNFTLKIRSTKLEDSAMYFCASARMSGAVGFHGYTFGSGTRLTVV.

J is TRBJ2-7 and V is TRBV10-3; 12 positions agree with TRBD2. Germline V gene sequence: CDR1 ENHRY, CDR2 SYGVKD. This CDR3 has 14 residues. V shed 4 bases, J shed 3 bases, and the junction held 1 base outside the gene matches. The CDR3: CAISGTSGNYEQYF. Written as DNA, the CDR3 is TGTGCCATCAGTGGGACTAGCGGGAACTACGAGCAGTACTTC.

V gene TRBV3-1 combines with J gene TRBJ1-1; D not resolved. Trimming pared 1 base from V and 3 bases from J, leaving 6 bases between. CDR1 is LGHDT and CDR2 is YNNKEL in the germline V gene (reference sequence). This CDR3 spans 13 amino acids. Here the CDR3 DNA reads TGTGCCAGCAGCCAAGCCGTAGACACTGAAGCTTTCTTT. This gives the protein CASSQAVDTEAFF.